This is a list of T cell receptor beta chains from one sample in a study of cytomegalovirus exposure and HLA in healthy donors. TCRdb's table, derived via immunoSEQ multiplex PCR, lists solely in-frame clones and lacks some. The table shows tens of thousands of clones, with roughly 70% occurring only once. The sequenced sample was PBMCs. These receptors were obtained from a middle-aged man in good health and CMV-seropositive. The CDR3 runs from the conserved cysteine through the conserved F or W. The order of the fields is V gene, D gene, clone size, J gene, CDR3 DNA, CDR3 protein. The D gene is left open where the match is weak. Part of the rows lack a size; the others show once, few, many or a class for expanded clones.

v_gene: TRBV30; d_gene: NA; abundance: NA; j_gene: TRBJ1-1; CDR3nt: TGTGCCTGGAGTGGTATGAACACTGAAGCTTTCTTT; CDR3aa: CAWSGMNTEAFF
v_gene: TRBV29-1; d_gene: NA; abundance: NA; j_gene: TRBJ1-1; CDR3nt: TGCAGCGTTAACGCTGTGACAGCCAACACTGAAGCTTTCTTT; CDR3aa: CSVNAVTANTEAFF
v_gene: TRBV5-1; d_gene: NA; abundance: NA; j_gene: TRBJ2-1; CDR3nt: TGCGCCAGCAGCTCGACTCCCGTTAGTGAGCAGTTCTTC; CDR3aa: CASSSTPVSEQFF
v_gene: TRBV30; d_gene: NA; abundance: NA; j_gene: TRBJ1-4; CDR3nt: TGTGCCTGGGGCGGGAGGACGGCCAGGGGTGAAAAACTGTTTTTT; CDR3aa: CAWGGRTARGEKLFF
v_gene: TRBV9; d_gene: TRBD1; abundance: once; j_gene: TRBJ1-2; CDR3nt: TGTGCCAGCAGCGTAGAGGGACAGGGAAACTATGGCTACACCTTC; CDR3aa: CASSVEGQGNYGYTF
v_gene: TRBV15; d_gene: NA; abundance: NA; j_gene: TRBJ2-2; CDR3nt: TGTGCCACCAGCAGAAGGGGACATTCGACCGGGGAGCTGTTTTTT; CDR3aa: CATSRRGHSTGELFF
v_gene: TRBV6-1; d_gene: NA; abundance: few; j_gene: TRBJ2-6; CDR3nt: TGTGCCAGCAGTGAAGCGGTGGGGAGCTCTGGGGCCAACGTCCTGACTTTC; CDR3aa: CASSEAVGSSGANVLTF
v_gene: TRBV19; d_gene: NA; abundance: NA; j_gene: TRBJ2-5; CDR3nt: TGTGCCAGTAGTACCGGGCAGGGGTACCAAGAGACCCAGTACTTC; CDR3aa: CASSTGQGYQETQYF
v_gene: TRBV7-9; d_gene: TRBD1; abundance: few; j_gene: TRBJ2-7; CDR3nt: TGTGCCAGCAGCGACTACGGGACAGGGATCTACGAGCAGTACTTC; CDR3aa: CASSDYGTGIYEQYF
v_gene: TRBV6-6; d_gene: TRBD1; abundance: few; j_gene: TRBJ1-2; CDR3nt: TGTGCCAGCAGTTACCCCAGGGGGAAAGGCTACACCTTC; CDR3aa: CASSYPRGKGYTF
v_gene: TRBV9; d_gene: TRBD2; abundance: NA; j_gene: TRBJ2-2; CDR3nt: TGTGCCAGCAGCGTAGGGCGGGGGTCGAGAGCCGGGGAGCTGTTTTTT; CDR3aa: CASSVGRGSRAGELFF
v_gene: TRBV6-6; d_gene: NA; abundance: NA; j_gene: TRBJ1-1; CDR3nt: TGTGCCAGCACCCCCCGGGAGGGAGGAAAGGAAGCTTTCTTT; CDR3aa: CASTPREGGKEAFF
v_gene: TRBV28; d_gene: TRBD1; abundance: NA; j_gene: TRBJ1-1; CDR3nt: TGTGCCAGCAGTATACATGGTACAGGGGGCACTGAAGCTTTCTTT; CDR3aa: CASSIHGTGGTEAFF
v_gene: TRBV7-9; d_gene: TRBD2; abundance: NA; j_gene: TRBJ2-7; CDR3nt: TGTGCCAGCAGCTTACCCGGGACTAGAACCTACGAGCAGTACTTC; CDR3aa: CASSLPGTRTYEQYF
v_gene: TRBV30; d_gene: NA; abundance: NA; j_gene: TRBJ1-4; CDR3nt: TGTGCCTGGAGTGCAAAATCAGGGTTCACTAAACTGTTTTTT; CDR3aa: CAWSAKSGFTKLFF
v_gene: TRBV7-8; d_gene: TRBD1; abundance: few; j_gene: TRBJ2-7; CDR3nt: TGTGCCAGCAGCTTAAACAGGGGAGTCGGCGAGCAGTACTTC; CDR3aa: CASSLNRGVGEQYF
v_gene: TRBV28; d_gene: TRBD1; abundance: NA; j_gene: TRBJ2-6; CDR3nt: TGTGCCAGCAGCCCGGGACAGGGACGGCCTGGGGCCAACGTCCTGACTTTC; CDR3aa: CASSPGQGRPGANVLTF
v_gene: TRBV7-9; d_gene: NA; abundance: NA; j_gene: TRBJ1-2; CDR3nt: TGTGCCAGCAGCTTAGGGGCCAAGGAGGTCTATGGCTACACCTTC; CDR3aa: CASSLGAKEVYGYTF
v_gene: TRBV5-1; d_gene: NA; abundance: NA; j_gene: TRBJ1-2; CDR3nt: TGCGCCAGCAGCGCCTGGACAGTCGATAACTATGGCTACACCTTC; CDR3aa: CASSAWTVDNYGYTF
v_gene: TRBV7-9; d_gene: TRBD1; abundance: many; j_gene: TRBJ1-6; CDR3nt: TGTGCCAGCAGCTCGGAAAGACAGGGGGCCCTCCACTTT; CDR3aa: CASSSERQGALHF
v_gene: TRBV27; d_gene: NA; abundance: NA; j_gene: TRBJ2-5; CDR3nt: TGTGCCAGCAGTTTTGGGGGAGGTGAGACCCAGTACTTC; CDR3aa: CASSFGGGETQYF
v_gene: TRBV7-8; d_gene: TRBD1; abundance: once; j_gene: TRBJ1-1; CDR3nt: TGTGCCAGCAGTAACGGGGACAGGGTGAGCACTGAAGCTTTCTTT; CDR3aa: CASSNGDRVSTEAFF
v_gene: TRBV4-3; d_gene: TRBD1; abundance: NA; j_gene: TRBJ1-2; CDR3nt: TGCGCCAGCAGCCAAGGTATGCTGGGACAGGGAAACTATGGCTACACCTTC; CDR3aa: CASSQGMLGQGNYGYTF
v_gene: TRBV27; d_gene: NA; abundance: NA; j_gene: TRBJ1-5; CDR3nt: TGTGCCAGCGCTCCTAGAGGCACAGGTCTAGTGCCCCAGCATTTT; CDR3aa: CASAPRGTGLVPQHF
v_gene: TRBV5-4; d_gene: TRBD2; abundance: NA; j_gene: TRBJ2-2; CDR3nt: TGTGCCAGCAGCTTGGCAAGACTAGCGGGAGGTCTTGCGAACACCGGGGAGCTGTTTTTT; CDR3aa: CASSLARLAGGLANTGELFF
v_gene: TRBV4-1; d_gene: TRBD2; abundance: NA; j_gene: TRBJ2-2; CDR3nt: TGCGCCAGCAGCCAACTAGCGGGAGTAGGCGGGGGGCTGTTTTTT; CDR3aa: CASSQLAGVGGGLFF
v_gene: TRBV5-6; d_gene: NA; abundance: NA; j_gene: TRBJ1-4; CDR3nt: TGTGCCAGCAGCTTACGCAGGACATTTAATGAAAAACTGTTTTTT; CDR3aa: CASSLRRTFNEKLFF
v_gene: TRBV4-3; d_gene: NA; abundance: NA; j_gene: TRBJ2-2; CDR3nt: TGCGCCAGCAGCCAAGATTGGGGGGTCGCCGGGGAGCTGTTTTTT; CDR3aa: CASSQDWGVAGELFF
v_gene: TRBV28; d_gene: NA; abundance: NA; j_gene: TRBJ2-7; CDR3nt: TGTGCCAGCAGCCGCCGAGGGACACCTCCCTACGAGCAGTACTTC; CDR3aa: CASSRRGTPPYEQYF
v_gene: TRBV6-1; d_gene: NA; abundance: NA; j_gene: TRBJ1-5; CDR3nt: TGTGCCAGCAGTGAATGGCAGGGGCAGCATCAGCCCCAGCATTTT; CDR3aa: CASSEWQGQHQPQHF
v_gene: TRBV28; d_gene: TRBD1; abundance: NA; j_gene: TRBJ2-7; CDR3nt: TGTGCCAGCAGATCGACAGGGGGGGGATCCTACGAGCAGTACTTC; CDR3aa: CASRSTGGGSYEQYF
v_gene: TRBV9; d_gene: TRBD2; abundance: few; j_gene: TRBJ2-1; CDR3nt: TGTGCCAGCAGCGACCAGCCCGCGGGAGGGCGGGGCAATGAGCAGTTCTTC; CDR3aa: CASSDQPAGGRGNEQFF
v_gene: TRBV29-1; d_gene: NA; abundance: NA; j_gene: TRBJ1-1; CDR3nt: TGCAGCGTTGATGACAGGAGGAGCACTGAAGCTTTCTTT; CDR3aa: CSVDDRRSTEAFF
v_gene: TRBV27; d_gene: TRBD1; abundance: NA; j_gene: TRBJ1-1; CDR3nt: TGTGCCAGCAGACTGACAGGGGGCGCATGGCTGAACACTGAAGCTTTCTTT; CDR3aa: CASRLTGGAWLNTEAFF
v_gene: TRBV5-6; d_gene: TRBD2; abundance: NA; j_gene: TRBJ2-3; CDR3nt: TGTGCCAGCAGCTACCTTAGCGGGAAATCAGATACGCAGTATTTT; CDR3aa: CASSYLSGKSDTQYF
v_gene: TRBV7-8; d_gene: TRBD1; abundance: NA; j_gene: TRBJ1-1; CDR3nt: TGTGCCAGCAGCTTATTGGGACAGTGGGACACTGAAGCTTTCTTT; CDR3aa: CASSLLGQWDTEAFF
v_gene: TRBV25-1; d_gene: NA; abundance: NA; j_gene: TRBJ1-1; CDR3nt: TGTGCCAGCAGCACCACCGGGCAGGGTGTAAGCCCCCTCCGTGAAGCTTTCTTT; CDR3aa: CASSTTGQGVSPLREAFF
v_gene: TRBV6-5; d_gene: TRBD1; abundance: NA; j_gene: TRBJ1-2; CDR3nt: TGTGCCAGCAGCCTCAGGGGGACTAACTATGGCTACACCTTC; CDR3aa: CASSLRGTNYGYTF
v_gene: TRBV7-2; d_gene: NA; abundance: NA; j_gene: TRBJ2-6; CDR3nt: TGTGCCAGCATGTCAACAGGTTCTGGGGCCAACGTCCTGACTTTC; CDR3aa: CASMSTGSGANVLTF
v_gene: TRBV5-4; d_gene: TRBD2; abundance: NA; j_gene: TRBJ2-1; CDR3nt: TGTGCCAGCAGCTCCCTATGGACTAGCGGGTCCAATGAGCAGTTCTTC; CDR3aa: CASSSLWTSGSNEQFF